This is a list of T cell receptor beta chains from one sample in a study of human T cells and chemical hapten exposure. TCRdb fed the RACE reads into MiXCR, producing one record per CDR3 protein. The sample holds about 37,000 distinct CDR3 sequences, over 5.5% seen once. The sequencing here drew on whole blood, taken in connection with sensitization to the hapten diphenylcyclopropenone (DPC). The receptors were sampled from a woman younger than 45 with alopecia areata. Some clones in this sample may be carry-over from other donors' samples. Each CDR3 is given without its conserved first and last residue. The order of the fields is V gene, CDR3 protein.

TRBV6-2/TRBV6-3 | ASSPSGQGLETQY
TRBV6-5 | ASSSTGEANTIY
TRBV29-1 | SSGQVWYEQY
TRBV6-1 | ASTPIPGGGPDTQY
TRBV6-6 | ASSRGLAENSYNEQF
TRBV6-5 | ASSYSVAGGWTGELF
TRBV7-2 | ASSDYRRVYEQY
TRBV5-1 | ASSWTGPTNEKLF
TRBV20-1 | SAGTGAGATNEKLF
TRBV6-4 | ASSARTGSTDTQY
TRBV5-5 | ASSISSGNTIY
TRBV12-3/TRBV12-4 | ASSFGQQDSPLH
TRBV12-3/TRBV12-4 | ASRGQGPYEQY
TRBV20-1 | SARGPNQQF
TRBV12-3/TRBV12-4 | ASSATGIPETQY
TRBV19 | ASSIAGAGANVLT
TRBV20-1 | SASDNRGAYEQY
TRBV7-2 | ASSPGLAADTQY